Listed below are T cell receptor beta chains from one sample, sequenced in a study of T cell changes during pregnancy in multiple sclerosis. This table comes from immunoSEQ multiplex PCR, and its TCRdb copy is limited to in-frame clones, with some not included. Counted here are about 21,000 clones, around nine tenths occurring once; the ten biggest clones make up 5% to 6.5%. This sample comprised CD8+ T cells from peripheral blood mononuclear cells, obtained after pregnancy. All receptors come from a female donor in good health, enrolled as a control in a pregnancy study. The CDR3 runs from the conserved cysteine through the conserved F or W. D genes are given only for firm matches. Clone size appears in some rows only: once, few, many, or a class for an expanded clone.

J gene: TRBJ1-1
clone size: -
V gene: TRBV5-6
D gene: -
CDR3 DNA: TGTGCCAGCAGCTTGGGCCACCGGGGATTCGTTCTGAACACTGAAGCTTTCTTT
CDR3 protein: CASSLGHRGFVLNTEAFF

J gene: TRBJ1-2
clone size: -
V gene: TRBV5-6
D gene: TRBD1
CDR3 DNA: TGTGCCAGCAGCCCTCAGACAGGGGTGGACTATGGCTACACCTTC
CDR3 protein: CASSPQTGVDYGYTF

J gene: TRBJ2-5
clone size: -
V gene: TRBV7-3
D gene: -
CDR3 DNA: TGTGCCAGCAGCTCCCTCGGGGGTATGCAAGAGACCCAGTACTTC
CDR3 protein: CASSSLGGMQETQYF

J gene: TRBJ1-1
clone size: -
V gene: TRBV7-2
D gene: TRBD1
CDR3 DNA: TGTGCCAGCAGACCGGACAGGGGCGGGACGTACACTGAAGCTTTCTTT
CDR3 protein: CASRPDRGGTYTEAFF

J gene: TRBJ2-1
clone size: -
V gene: TRBV27
D gene: TRBD2
CDR3 DNA: TGTGCCAGCCTTTCCTGGGTTACTGGGACTAGCGCGTATGAGCAGTTCTTC
CDR3 protein: CASLSWVTGTSAYEQFF

J gene: TRBJ2-5
clone size: -
V gene: TRBV15
D gene: -
CDR3 DNA: TGTGCCACCGGAATCCACAGGGCCAGGGGGACCCAGTACTTC
CDR3 protein: CATGIHRARGTQYF

J gene: TRBJ1-5
clone size: -
V gene: TRBV27
D gene: -
CDR3 DNA: TGTGCCAGCAGTCCTTGGACAGAAAATCAGCCCCAGCATTTT
CDR3 protein: CASSPWTENQPQHF

J gene: TRBJ1-4
clone size: once
V gene: TRBV29-1
D gene: -
CDR3 DNA: TGCAGCGTTGAGGGGGGTACCAATGAAAAACTGTTTTTT
CDR3 protein: CSVEGGTNEKLFF

J gene: TRBJ2-1
clone size: -
V gene: TRBV29-1
D gene: -
CDR3 DNA: TGCAGCGTTGGAGAGGGCAGATACAATGAGCAGTTCTTC
CDR3 protein: CSVGEGRYNEQFF

J gene: TRBJ2-7
clone size: -
V gene: TRBV19
D gene: TRBD2
CDR3 DNA: TGTGCCAGTAGTATCGGACTAGCGGGGGACTACGAGCAGTACTTC
CDR3 protein: CASSIGLAGDYEQYF

J gene: TRBJ2-1
clone size: -
V gene: TRBV7-3
D gene: -
CDR3 DNA: TGTGCCAGCAGCTTGGCCGGGGGAAATGAGCAGTTCTTC
CDR3 protein: CASSLAGGNEQFF

J gene: TRBJ1-2
clone size: -
V gene: TRBV6-1
D gene: TRBD1
CDR3 DNA: TGTGCCAGTGAGACAGGGATCTATGGCTACACCTTC
CDR3 protein: CASETGIYGYTF

J gene: TRBJ2-7
clone size: -
V gene: TRBV13
D gene: TRBD1
CDR3 DNA: TGTGCCAGCAGCCCCGGACAGGGTGGCGAGCAGTACTTC
CDR3 protein: CASSPGQGGEQYF

J gene: TRBJ1-1
clone size: -
V gene: TRBV7-3
D gene: -
CDR3 DNA: TGTGCCAGCAGCTTAATGGGGGGCACTGAAGCTTTCTTT
CDR3 protein: CASSLMGGTEAFF

J gene: TRBJ2-7
clone size: -
V gene: TRBV9
D gene: -
CDR3 DNA: TGTGCCAGCAGCGTAGGTTCAGCGGTCAGCTCCTACGAGCAGTACTTC
CDR3 protein: CASSVGSAVSSYEQYF

J gene: TRBJ1-6
clone size: -
V gene: TRBV7-3
D gene: -
CDR3 DNA: TGTGCCAGCAGCCCCGATGGAGACTCTGGTTCACCCCTCCACTTT
CDR3 protein: CASSPDGDSGSPLHF

J gene: TRBJ2-3
clone size: once
V gene: TRBV7-2
D gene: TRBD2
CDR3 DNA: TGCATCTCGAGCGGGGGAGGCACAGATACGCAGTATTTT
CDR3 protein: CISSGGGTDTQYF

J gene: TRBJ1-1
clone size: -
V gene: TRBV4-3
D gene: -
CDR3 DNA: TGCGCCAGCAGACGAAACAGGGAGGGCACTGAAGCTTTCTTT
CDR3 protein: CASRRNREGTEAFF

J gene: TRBJ2-7
clone size: -
V gene: TRBV5-5
D gene: -
CDR3 DNA: TGTGCCAGCAGCTTGGGGGGCAACTACGAGCAGTACTTC
CDR3 protein: CASSLGGNYEQYF

J gene: TRBJ1-4
clone size: -
V gene: TRBV27
D gene: TRBD1
CDR3 DNA: TGTGCCAGCAGTGACAGGGATACTAATGAAAAACTGTTTTTT
CDR3 protein: CASSDRDTNEKLFF

J gene: TRBJ2-5
clone size: -
V gene: TRBV19
D gene: -
CDR3 DNA: TGTGCCAGTAGTCGGGACTTAGAAGAGACCCAGTACTTC
CDR3 protein: CASSRDLEETQYF

J gene: TRBJ2-2
clone size: -
V gene: TRBV7-6
D gene: TRBD2
CDR3 DNA: TGTGCCAGCGGGGGGACTAGCGGGAACACCGGGGAGCTGTTTTTT
CDR3 protein: CASGGTSGNTGELFF

J gene: TRBJ1-1
clone size: -
V gene: TRBV5-6
D gene: TRBD1
CDR3 DNA: TGTGCCAGCAGCTTCACCCAGGGGGGCTTTACTTTCTTT
CDR3 protein: CASSFTQGGFTFF

J gene: TRBJ1-1
clone size: -
V gene: TRBV5-8
D gene: TRBD1
CDR3 DNA: TGTGCCAGTACCTCTTTGACAGGGACCACTGAAGCTTTCTTT
CDR3 protein: CASTSLTGTTEAFF

J gene: TRBJ1-4
clone size: once
V gene: TRBV4-1
D gene: TRBD1
CDR3 DNA: TGCGCCAGCAGCCAAGATCCTAGACGACAGGGAATGACAACTAATGAAAAACTGTTTTTT
CDR3 protein: CASSQDPRRQGMTTNEKLFF

J gene: TRBJ1-1
clone size: once
V gene: TRBV5-1
D gene: -
CDR3 DNA: TGCGCCAGCAGCTTGGCACTGGACACTGAAGCTTTCTTT
CDR3 protein: CASSLALDTEAFF

J gene: TRBJ1-5
clone size: -
V gene: TRBV19
D gene: -
CDR3 DNA: TGTGCCAGCAAGGGGGGGTCGCTTGGCAATCAGCCCCAGCATTTT
CDR3 protein: CASKGGSLGNQPQHF

J gene: TRBJ2-3
clone size: -
V gene: TRBV2
D gene: TRBD2
CDR3 DNA: TGTGCCAGCAGTGACCCGGGACTAGCGGGGGAAGGGGATACGCAGTATTTT
CDR3 protein: CASSDPGLAGEGDTQYF

J gene: TRBJ2-5
clone size: -
V gene: TRBV27
D gene: TRBD2
CDR3 DNA: TGTGCCAGCAGTTTATCGACGGGGGGGGCTGGAGAGACCCAGTACTTC
CDR3 protein: CASSLSTGGAGETQYF

J gene: TRBJ1-2
clone size: -
V gene: TRBV10-1
D gene: -
CDR3 DNA: TGCGCCAAACAGGGTGTTTACTATGGCTACACCTTC
CDR3 protein: CAKQGVYYGYTF

J gene: TRBJ1-2
clone size: -
V gene: TRBV25-1
D gene: TRBD1
CDR3 DNA: TGTGCCAGCAGTGAATGGGGGACAGGGGAATCGGGGGGCTACACCTTC
CDR3 protein: CASSEWGTGESGGYTF

J gene: TRBJ1-5
clone size: -
V gene: TRBV27
D gene: -
CDR3 DNA: TGTGCCAGCAGGCCCGACGCAGAGGATAGCAATCAGCCCCAGCATTTT
CDR3 protein: CASRPDAEDSNQPQHF

J gene: TRBJ1-1
clone size: -
V gene: TRBV19
D gene: -
CDR3 DNA: TGTGCCAGTAGATTAGAGGACAGCATGAACACTGAAGCTTTCTTT
CDR3 protein: CASRLEDSMNTEAFF

J gene: TRBJ1-1
clone size: once
V gene: TRBV5-6
D gene: -
CDR3 DNA: TGTGCCAGCAGCCAACCGGGAGGGATGAACACTGAAGCTTTCTTT
CDR3 protein: CASSQPGGMNTEAFF

J gene: TRBJ1-1
clone size: few
V gene: TRBV19
D gene: TRBD1
CDR3 DNA: TGTGCCAGTAGTGCCGGGACAGGGTGGACTGAAGCTTTCTTT
CDR3 protein: CASSAGTGWTEAFF

J gene: TRBJ2-3
clone size: once
V gene: TRBV7-3
D gene: TRBD2
CDR3 DNA: TGTGCCAGCAAACTAGCGGGGGGTCTAAACACAGATACGCAGTATTTT
CDR3 protein: CASKLAGGLNTDTQYF

J gene: TRBJ1-2
clone size: -
V gene: TRBV5-5
D gene: -
CDR3 DNA: TGTGCCAGCAGCTTGAATTTTGGGGGGGCCTATGGCTACACCTTC
CDR3 protein: CASSLNFGGAYGYTF

J gene: TRBJ2-1
clone size: -
V gene: TRBV4-3
D gene: -
CDR3 DNA: TGCGCCAGCAGCCAAGGGGCGAGGACAGTGTACAATGAGCAGTTCTTC
CDR3 protein: CASSQGARTVYNEQFF

J gene: TRBJ2-5
clone size: -
V gene: TRBV7-6
D gene: TRBD2
CDR3 DNA: TGTGCCAGCAGCTTGCCGACTAGCGGGGGGCCCCCACAAGAGACCCAGTACTTC
CDR3 protein: CASSLPTSGGPPQETQYF

J gene: TRBJ2-3
clone size: -
V gene: TRBV18
D gene: -
CDR3 DNA: TGTGCCAGCTCTCCTCCCGGCCCCAGCGGAGCCGGTACGCAGTATTTT
CDR3 protein: CASSPPGPSGAGTQYF